Each of the 17 T cell receptor beta chains below was sequenced from the same sample in a study of shared clonotypes between healthy human individuals. Profiled with immunoSEQ multiplex PCR; TCRdb holds only in-frame clones, not every one. The sample consists of about 2.3 million clones, roughly 92% of them appearing once. Sequenced input: naive CD4+ T cells from PBMCs. As to subset: CD45RA+ positively selected. The receptors were gathered from a man younger than 35 in good health. Some clones in this sample may be carry-over from other donors' samples.

The chain joins TRBV6-1 to TRBJ2-5, with D possibly being TRBD2 (6 bases). Trimming removed 8 bases from V and 5 bases from J, with 21 bases in between. CDR1 and CDR2 from the germline V gene are MNHNS and SASEGT. The CDR3 sequence is 15 residues long. The CDR3 spells CASARVAEVYETQYF. CDR3 nucleotide sequence: TGTGCCAGCGCCAGGGTAGCGGAAGTGTACGAGACCCAGTACTTC.

The chain recombines TRBV7-8 with TRBJ2-7; TRBD2 is a possible D gene (5 bases). Germline values: CDR1 SGHVS, CDR2 FQNEAQ. V was trimmed by 5 bases and J by 0 bases, leaving 11 bases between them. The CDR3 length is 14 residues. The CDR3 loop is CASSHSRGSYEQYF. Here the CDR3 DNA reads TGTGCCAGCAGCCACTCACGGGGCTCCTACGAGCAGTACTTC.

The CDR3 loop is CASRGEDRSFYEQYF. CDR3 sequence (DNA): TGTGCCAGCAGGGGGGAGGACAGAAGCTTCTACGAGCAGTACTTC. The V and J genes are TRBV28 and TRBJ2-7; either TRBD1 or TRBD2 may supply D (6 bases each). The CDR3 totals 15 residues. Germline CDR1 reads MDHEN; CDR2 reads SYDVKM. V lost 6 bases, J lost 3 bases, and 18 bases lay in between.

CDR3 in DNA: TGTGCCAGCAGCTTGACGACAGGTCGCTATGGCTACACCTTC. Its protein product is CASSLTTGRYGYTF. The chain combines TRBV5-4 with TRBJ1-2, with TRBD1 as a possible D gene (6 bases). V was trimmed by 1 base and J by 4 bases, leaving 11 bases between them. The germline CDR1 and CDR2 sequences are SGHNT and YYREEE (reference sequence). CDR3 length equals 14 residues.

In regard to this clone: The same CDR3 is also encoded by other DNA sequences in this sample. CDR3 nucleotide sequence: TGTGCCAGCAGCGTAGATGTAGGGGCTGGGGAGCTGTTTTTT. This encodes CASSVDVGAGELFF. The chain is built from TRBV9 and TRBJ2-2, with D possibly being TRBD1 (5 bases). The CDR3 runs to 14 residues. Germline assignment: CDR1 SGDLS and CDR2 YYNGEE. The V and J ends lost 0 bases and 8 bases respectively, with 11 bases between them.

The chain links TRBV7-9 to TRBJ1-1; no definite D call. Trimming removed 5 bases from V and 5 bases from J, with 21 bases in between. This CDR3 is 16 amino acids long. Germline lookup yields CDR1 SEHNR and CDR2 FQNEAQ (reference sequence). CDR3 in DNA: TGTGCCAGCAGCCCAAAGAGGGCTGGGTTGGGGACTGAAGCTTTCTTT. Protein product: CASSPKRAGLGTEAFF.

Details on this clone: Other DNA sequences in this sample translate to the same CDR3. This chain uses TRBV20-1 with TRBJ2-7; unclear D gene. V was cut by 1 base and J by 5 bases, with 6 bases left in between. Germline CDR1 DFQATT, CDR2 SNEGSKA (reference sequence). This CDR3 is 11 amino acids long. The CDR3 DNA reads as TGCAGTGCTAGAGTTCAGAACGAGCAGTACTTC. Translated: CSARVQNEQYF.

This clone came up once. The V call is TRBV28, the J call TRBJ2-1; 8 positions match TRBD1. This CDR3 has 14 residues. Germline loops: CDR1 MDHEN, CDR2 SYDVKM. J was trimmed by 6 bases and V by 8 bases; bases with no gene match: 9. The CDR3 here is CASDDRGKSNEQFF. The CDR3 nucleotides are TGTGCCAGCGACGACAGGGGAAAGAGCAATGAGCAGTTCTTC.

The count of this clone is one. The rearrangement uses TRBV6-1 and TRBJ2-7; 9 nucleotides align to TRBD1. J was trimmed by 5 bases and V by 8 bases; bases with no gene match: 7. The CDR3 is 13 residues long. Germline CDR1 is MNHNS and CDR2 is SASEGT. CDR3 nucleotides: TGTGCCAGCCCGGGACAGGGTAAACACGAGCAGTACTTC. This sequence encodes CASPGQGKHEQYF.

The V gene is TRBV10-1, the J gene TRBJ2-6, with D uncertain. The CDR3 is 15 residues long. V lost 2 bases and J 0 bases, leaving 5 bases between the germline ends. Germline CDR1 and CDR2: WNHNN and SYGVQD (reference sequence). The CDR3 spells CASSEDISGANVLTF. The CDR3 coding sequence is TGCGCCAGCAGTGAGGACATCTCTGGGGCCAACGTCCTGACTTTC.

The chain carries TRBV7-9 and TRBJ1-2; 7 nucleotides agree with TRBD1. The CDR3 totals 15 residues. J was trimmed by 3 bases and V by 4 bases; bases with no gene match: 8. The germline V gene encodes CDR1 SEHNR and CDR2 FQNEAQ (reference sequence). The CDR3 protein is CASSYPTGEDYGYTF. The DNA for the CDR3 is TGTGCCAGCAGCTACCCCACAGGGGAGGACTATGGCTACACCTTC.

This chain uses TRBV11-2 with TRBJ1-4, with unresolved D. This CDR3 spans 14 amino acids. Germline CDR1 reads SGHAT; CDR2 reads FQNNGV. V lost 3 bases and J 7 bases, leaving 12 bases between the germline ends. The CDR3 loop reads CASSFGGFSEKLFF. The CDR3 nucleotides read TGTGCCAGCAGCTTTGGAGGGTTTAGTGAAAAACTGTTTTTT.

The genes are TRBV7-9 and TRBJ2-1, with TRBD1 matching 7 bases. The germline V gene encodes CDR1 SEHNR and CDR2 FQNEAQ (reference sequence). V dropped 2 bases and J dropped 9; count of bases not matched to a gene: 4. CDR3 length equals 13 residues. The CDR3 region has the DNA TGTGCCAGCAGCTTAACAGGGGCTCGTGAGCAGTTCTTC. This gives the protein CASSLTGAREQFF.

The rearrangement joins TRBV7-2 to TRBJ2-7; TRBD2 agrees at 8 bases. The CDR3 runs 14 residues. The germline V gene encodes CDR1 SGHTA and CDR2 FQGNSA. Trimming cost V 5 bases and J 2 bases; bases outside gene matches: 5. The CDR3 DNA reads as TGTGCCAGCAGCACTCAGCGGGGGCCCTACGAGCAGTACTTC. It encodes CASSTQRGPYEQYF.

In its sample, this clone was seen once. The V and J genes are TRBV15 and TRBJ2-4; tentative D call: TRBD2 (9 bases). In germline, CDR1 is LNHNV, CDR2 YYDKDF (reference sequence). CDR3 length equals 17 residues. The V end lost 5 bases, the J end lost 12 bases, and 29 bases lay between the germline ends. CDR3: CATSEPLQGVASGTQYF. The CDR3 bases are TGTGCCACCAGCGAACCACTACAGGGGGTAGCTAGCGGGACTCAGTACTTC.

V is TRBV6-5 and J is TRBJ2-7; 9 nucleotides line up with TRBD1. CDR3 length: 13 residues. Germline V lookup: CDR1 MNHEY, CDR2 SVGAGI. Trimming at V came to 7 bases and at J to 3 bases, leaving 4 bases not matched to a gene. The CDR3 nucleotides read TGTGCCAGCACTCGACAGGGGGTCTACGAGCAGTACTTC. Translating it yields CASTRQGVYEQYF.

This chain uses TRBV2 with TRBJ2-3; the D is unclear. CDR1 is SNHLY and CDR2 is FYNNEI in the germline V gene. The CDR3 is 15 amino acids. V gave up 7 bases and J gave up 4 bases, with 18 bases separating them. The CDR3 bases are TGTGCCAGCAACCCCCTAGAGTCCCCCTCAGATACGCAGTATTTT. This translates into CASNPLESPSDTQYF.